Following are 12 T cell receptor beta chains from one sample sequenced in a study of blood T cell repertoires in COVID-19. Libraries were prepared by immunoSEQ multiplex PCR; TCRdb keeps only in-frame clonotypes and omits some of them. The sample carries roughly 200,000 clones, 89% recorded once. Input material: PBMCs or T cells enriched from blood (not recorded which). The receptors here all came from a woman in her forties with acute COVID-19.

The CDR3: CASSFISVEAFF. DNA for the CDR3: TGTGCCAGCAGCTTCATCTCGGTAGAAGCTTTCTTT. The rearrangement uses TRBV7-9 and TRBJ1-1, with D uncertain. Germline CDR1 is SEHNR and CDR2 is FQNEAQ (reference sequence). V was pared by 3 bases and J by 8 bases, with 10 bases between. This CDR3 is built from 12 residues. The full variable domain, with the rest looked up from reference TRBV7-9 and TRBJ1-1, is DTGVSQNPRHKITKRGQNVTFRCDPISEHNRLYWYRQTLGQGPEFLTYFQNEAQLEKSRLLSDRFSAERPKGSFSTLEIQRTEQGDSAMYLCASSFISVEAFFGQGTRLTVV.

In its sample, this clone was seen once. The CDR3 region is CASSSLSSGGSREQYF. CDR3 DNA sequence: TGTGCCAGCAGCTCCCTATCTAGCGGGGGATCGCGCGAGCAGTACTTC. The chain uses TRBV5-8 and TRBJ2-7, with 10 bases lining up with TRBD2. J gave up 6 bases and V 3 bases, and 12 bases lay outside the gene matches. CDR1 and CDR2 from the germline V gene are SGHTS and YDEGEE. The CDR3 extends over 16 amino acids. Full variable domain (missing parts from reference TRBV5-8 and TRBJ2-7): EAGVTQSPTHLIKTRGQQATLRCSPISGHTSVYWYQQALGLGLQFLLWYDEGEERNRGNFPPRFSGRQFPNYSSELNVNALELEDSALYLCASSSLSSGGSREQYFGPGTRLTVT.

The chain employs TRBV3-1 (or the pseudogene TRBV3-2) and TRBJ2-3; the D gene is possibly TRBD1 (6 bases). Germline loops: CDR1 LGHDT, CDR2 YNNKEL (reference sequence). This CDR3 region has 14 residues. Deletions cut 1 base from V and 8 bases from J, with 13 bases between. CDR3 amino acids: CASSQGSLRGTQYF. The CDR3 nucleotides read TGTGCCAGCAGCCAAGGTAGTCTCAGGGGTACGCAGTATTTT.

The J gene is TRBJ1-5, the V gene TRBV2, with D unresolved. The ends were cut back, 7 bases at V and 0 bases at J, with 7 bases in the middle. Germline assignment: CDR1 SNHLY and CDR2 FYNNEI. The CDR3 has 13 residues. The CDR3 coding sequence is TGTGCCAGCACCCAGGATAGCAATCAGCCCCAGCATTTT. Its translation is CASTQDSNQPQHF.

This clone has only a few counts. This chain connects TRBV10-2 to TRBJ2-3; 12 nucleotides align to TRBD2. Germline-derived CDR1 and CDR2 are WSHSY and SAAADI. J was trimmed by 9 bases and V by 6 bases; bases with no gene match: 7. The CDR3 runs 14 residues. CDR3 in amino acids: CASRTSGGMQTQYF. DNA for the CDR3: TGCGCCAGCAGGACTAGCGGGGGCATGCAAACGCAGTATTTT.

This clone was counted a few times. The chain is built from TRBV4-1 and TRBJ1-4; 9 bases are a match to TRBD1. CDR3 length: 13 amino acids. Germline CDR1 and CDR2: MGHRA and YSYEKL. V shed 2 bases, J shed 11 bases, and the junction held 3 bases outside the gene matches. The CDR3, as DNA: TGCGCCAGCAGCCAACGGACAGGGGATAAACTGTTTTTT. It translates to CASSQRTGDKLFF.

The chain combines TRBV29-1 with TRBJ2-7, with TRBD2 as a possible D gene (7 bases). The CDR3 runs 13 residues. Per germline, CDR1 SQVTM and CDR2 ANQGSEA. The germline V and J ends were trimmed by 6 bases and 0 bases, with 12 bases remaining between them. The CDR3 is CSVKGGSSYEQYF. CDR3 sequence (DNA): TGCAGCGTCAAGGGGGGGAGCTCCTACGAGCAGTACTTC.

V gene TRBV30 combines with J gene TRBJ2-2, with 8 bases identical to TRBD2. The length of the CDR3 is 15 residues. Germline trimming cut 2 bases from V and 5 bases from J; bases unmatched to any gene: 7. The germline CDR1 and CDR2 sequences are GTSNPN and SVGIG (reference sequence). The CDR3, as DNA: TGTGCCTGGAGTTTCTTCGGGGGGGAGACCGGGGAGCTGTTTTTT. It yields the protein CAWSFFGGETGELFF.

This chain joins TRBV18 and TRBJ2-5; 8 bases match TRBD1. The CDR3 has 17 residues. Unmatched junction bases numbered 12, after V lost 1 base and J lost 5 bases. Germline CDR1 is KGHSH and CDR2 is LQKENI. The CDR3 protein is CASSPRGGQGGLETQYF. The CDR3 region has the DNA TGTGCCAGCTCACCACGAGGTGGACAGGGTGGGTTGGAGACCCAGTACTTC.

The CDR3 sequence is CASSIETATGLAGGPTYNEQFF. CDR3 sequence (DNA): TGTGCCAGTAGTATAGAGACAGCCACAGGACTAGCGGGAGGCCCCACCTACAATGAGCAGTTCTTC. V gene TRBV19 combines with J gene TRBJ2-1, with 14 bases matching TRBD2. Losses at the gene ends were 0 bases for V and 2 bases for J; bases not matched to a gene: 15. This CDR3 comprises 22 residues. The germline V gene has CDR1 LNHDA and CDR2 SQIVND (reference sequence).

The rearrangement joins TRBV21-1 to TRBJ2-7; the D call in the table, TRBD2, was not verified against the DNA. TRBV21-1 is reported as a pseudogene. The CDR3 totals 18 residues. CDR3 loop: CASSKKEPGTSASYEQYF. CDR3 nucleotide sequence: TGTGCCAGCAGCAAAAAGGAACCCGGGACTAGCGCTTCCTACGAGCAGTACTTC.

The chain recombines TRBV2 with TRBJ1-2, with unresolved D. V shed 2 bases and J shed 4 bases, with 32 bases lying between them. The CDR3 extends over 21 amino acids. Germline lookup yields CDR1 SNHLY and CDR2 FYNNEI. For the CDR3, the DNA is TGTGCCAGCAGTGAACGCACAACAGAAACAACCGGCGCCTTTATCGTCTATGGCTACACCTTC. Residues: CASSERTTETTGAFIVYGYTF.